A selection of T cell receptor beta chains follows, all from one sample in a study of cytomegalovirus exposure and HLA in healthy donors. Measured with immunoSEQ multiplex PCR; TCRdb has only the in-frame clones, and not every one. The sample includes 160,000 or so clones, roughly 79% seen only once; the top ten take 1%. The specimen sequenced was PBMCs. These TCRs come from a middle-aged woman in good health and CMV-seronegative. Both conserved end residues are part of each CDR3. The order of the fields is CDR3 length, J gene, V gene, D gene, clone size, CDR3 DNA, CDR3 protein. The D gene is left open where the match is weak. The size entry is marked missing in some rows and otherwise reads once, few, many or a size class.

len: 13; j_gene: TRBJ1-2; v_gene: TRBV29-1; d_gene: TRBD1; abundance: -; CDR3nt: TGCAGCGCCAAGGTACGGGACAGGGTCGGCTACACCTTC; CDR3aa: CSAKVRDRVGYTF
len: 14; j_gene: TRBJ1-5; v_gene: TRBV2; d_gene: -; abundance: -; CDR3nt: TGTGCCAGCAGAGGGGAATCGGGCAATCAGCCCCAGCATTTT; CDR3aa: CASRGESGNQPQHF
len: 15; j_gene: TRBJ2-3; v_gene: TRBV7-9; d_gene: TRBD1; abundance: -; CDR3nt: TGTGCCAGCAGCTGGACAGGGGGGATCGCAGATACGCAGTATTTT; CDR3aa: CASSWTGGIADTQYF
len: 13; j_gene: TRBJ2-3; v_gene: TRBV29-1; d_gene: TRBD2; abundance: -; CDR3nt: TGCAGCGGCCGACTAGCGGGAGTAGATACGCAGTATTTT; CDR3aa: CSGRLAGVDTQYF
len: 12; j_gene: TRBJ1-5; v_gene: TRBV28; d_gene: TRBD1; abundance: -; CDR3nt: TGTGCCTCCTGGACAGGGACGGAGCCCCAGCATTTT; CDR3aa: CASWTGTEPQHF
len: 14; j_gene: TRBJ2-1; v_gene: TRBV7-9; d_gene: TRBD2; abundance: few; CDR3nt: TGTGCCAGCAGCTTAGTACTAGCGGACAATGAGCAGTTCTTC; CDR3aa: CASSLVLADNEQFF
len: 17; j_gene: TRBJ2-6; v_gene: TRBV15; d_gene: -; abundance: -; CDR3nt: TGTGCCACCAGCAGAGTGACAGTGGGAACTGGGGCCAACGTCCTGACTTTC; CDR3aa: CATSRVTVGTGANVLTF
len: 14; j_gene: TRBJ1-1; v_gene: TRBV30; d_gene: TRBD1; abundance: -; CDR3nt: TGTGCCTGGACAAAACAGGGGGTGAACACTGAAGCTTTCTTT; CDR3aa: CAWTKQGVNTEAFF
len: 16; j_gene: TRBJ2-1; v_gene: TRBV27; d_gene: TRBD2; abundance: -; CDR3nt: TGTGCCAGCAGCCGCACCTCTAGCGGGAGTAATAATGAGCAGTTCTTC; CDR3aa: CASSRTSSGSNNEQFF
len: 15; j_gene: TRBJ2-3; v_gene: TRBV5-1; d_gene: TRBD1; abundance: -; CDR3nt: TGCGCCAGCAGCCCGGGACAGGGGGGCACAGATACGCAGTATTTT; CDR3aa: CASSPGQGGTDTQYF
len: 14; j_gene: TRBJ2-1; v_gene: TRBV5-1; d_gene: TRBD1; abundance: once; CDR3nt: TGCGCCAGCAGCCGAGACAGGGAAATCGATGAGCAGTTCTTC; CDR3aa: CASSRDREIDEQFF
len: 14; j_gene: TRBJ2-3; v_gene: TRBV5-1; d_gene: TRBD1; abundance: -; CDR3nt: TGCGCCAGCAGCTTCCAGGGGGCCGAAGATACGCAGTATTTT; CDR3aa: CASSFQGAEDTQYF
len: 15; j_gene: TRBJ2-1; v_gene: TRBV7-7; d_gene: TRBD2; abundance: -; CDR3nt: TGTGCTAGCAGCCCGGGACTAGCGGGAGGCGGGGAGCAGTTCTTC; CDR3aa: CASSPGLAGGGEQFF
len: 12; j_gene: TRBJ2-7; v_gene: TRBV27; d_gene: -; abundance: -; CDR3nt: TGTGCCAGCAGCCTCGGGGGTTACGAGCAGTACTTC; CDR3aa: CASSLGGYEQYF
len: 18; j_gene: TRBJ2-7; v_gene: TRBV4-1; d_gene: TRBD2; abundance: -; CDR3nt: TGCGCCAGCAGCCAGGGACTAGCGGGAGCCTCAGGGTCCTACGAGCAGTACTTC; CDR3aa: CASSQGLAGASGSYEQYF
len: 15; j_gene: TRBJ2-5; v_gene: TRBV9; d_gene: TRBD1; abundance: -; CDR3nt: TGTGCCAGCAGCGTCCAGGCAGGGGGCCTGGAGACCCAGTACTTC; CDR3aa: CASSVQAGGLETQYF
len: 15; j_gene: TRBJ1-4; v_gene: TRBV7-9; d_gene: -; abundance: -; CDR3nt: TGTGCCAGCAGCTTAGAGGGGTGGACTAATGAAAAACTGTTTTTT; CDR3aa: CASSLEGWTNEKLFF
len: 13; j_gene: TRBJ2-7; v_gene: TRBV6-1; d_gene: -; abundance: -; CDR3nt: TGTGCCAGCAGCCGAACGGACAGATACGAGCAGTACTTC; CDR3aa: CASSRTDRYEQYF
len: 16; j_gene: TRBJ2-2; v_gene: TRBV5-1; d_gene: TRBD2; abundance: once; CDR3nt: TGCGCCAGCAGCTTGGCTGTGCTAGCGGGAGTGGGGGAGCTGTTTTTT; CDR3aa: CASSLAVLAGVGELFF
len: 13; j_gene: TRBJ2-7; v_gene: TRBV30; d_gene: -; abundance: few; CDR3nt: TGTGCCTGGACCGGGGATTACTCCTACGAGCAGTACTTC; CDR3aa: CAWTGDYSYEQYF
len: 19; j_gene: TRBJ2-3; v_gene: TRBV28; d_gene: TRBD2; abundance: -; CDR3nt: TGTGCCAGCAGTTTATACCCGAAGACTAGCGGGAGGGCCAGTGATACGCAGTATTTT; CDR3aa: CASSLYPKTSGRASDTQYF
len: 16; j_gene: TRBJ2-2; v_gene: TRBV5-1; d_gene: TRBD2; abundance: -; CDR3nt: TGCGCCAGCAGCCCTCTAGCGGGAGGAAACACCGGGGAGCTGTTTTTT; CDR3aa: CASSPLAGGNTGELFF
len: 14; j_gene: TRBJ2-7; v_gene: TRBV9; d_gene: -; abundance: once; CDR3nt: TGTGCCAGCAGCGTAGGACAGCGATCCTACGAGCAGTACTTC; CDR3aa: CASSVGQRSYEQYF
len: 16; j_gene: TRBJ1-5; v_gene: TRBV6-1; d_gene: TRBD1; abundance: -; CDR3nt: TGTGCCAGCAGTGGACAGGGTATAGGGCCGGGTCAGCCCCAGCATTTT; CDR3aa: CASSGQGIGPGQPQHF
len: 12; j_gene: TRBJ1-2; v_gene: TRBV29-1; d_gene: -; abundance: -; CDR3nt: TGCAGCGTTGAAGTGCAGGGGCAAGGCTACACCTTC; CDR3aa: CSVEVQGQGYTF
len: 15; j_gene: TRBJ1-5; v_gene: TRBV28; d_gene: TRBD1; abundance: -; CDR3nt: TGTGCCAGCAGTTTATCCGGGACAGGGAATCAGCCCCAGCATTTT; CDR3aa: CASSLSGTGNQPQHF
len: 16; j_gene: TRBJ2-5; v_gene: TRBV11-2; d_gene: TRBD2; abundance: -; CDR3nt: TGTGCCAGCAGCTTAGTCGGGGGACTAGCGGGAGAGACCCAGTACTTC; CDR3aa: CASSLVGGLAGETQYF
len: 14; j_gene: TRBJ1-1; v_gene: TRBV5-5; d_gene: TRBD1; abundance: -; CDR3nt: TGTGCCAGCAACATACAGGGGGCGCGCGATGAAGCTTTCTTT; CDR3aa: CASNIQGARDEAFF
len: 14; j_gene: TRBJ1-1; v_gene: TRBV10-3; d_gene: -; abundance: few; CDR3nt: TGTGCCATCAGTGACAAGGGAGTGAACACTGAAGCTTTCTTT; CDR3aa: CAISDKGVNTEAFF
len: 16; j_gene: TRBJ2-7; v_gene: TRBV2; d_gene: -; abundance: -; CDR3nt: TGTGCCAGCAGCGCGGGGCCGGGACAGATAACCTACGAGCAGTACTTC; CDR3aa: CASSAGPGQITYEQYF
len: 12; j_gene: TRBJ2-1; v_gene: TRBV7-9; d_gene: -; abundance: -; CDR3nt: TGTGCCAGCAGCGCACAGGGAAATGAGCAGTTCTTC; CDR3aa: CASSAQGNEQFF
len: 15; j_gene: TRBJ1-5; v_gene: TRBV27; d_gene: -; abundance: -; CDR3nt: TGTGCCAGCAGTTCCCGGGGGGGTAGCAATCAGCCCCAGCATTTT; CDR3aa: CASSSRGGSNQPQHF
len: 12; j_gene: TRBJ2-7; v_gene: TRBV7-9; d_gene: -; abundance: -; CDR3nt: TGTGCCAGCCGCTCGTCGGGCTACGAGCAGTACTTC; CDR3aa: CASRSSGYEQYF
len: 15; j_gene: TRBJ1-1; v_gene: TRBV18; d_gene: -; abundance: -; CDR3nt: TGTGCCAGCTCACCAGTACAGCCGATGAACACTGAAGCTTTCTTT; CDR3aa: CASSPVQPMNTEAFF
len: 13; j_gene: TRBJ2-7; v_gene: TRBV27; d_gene: TRBD1; abundance: -; CDR3nt: TGTGCCAGCAGTTTATTGGGGACAGAGAAGCAGTACTTC; CDR3aa: CASSLLGTEKQYF
len: 15; j_gene: TRBJ2-5; v_gene: TRBV5-6; d_gene: -; abundance: -; CDR3nt: TGTGCCAGCAGCTTGGGGGGCATTATAAGGGAGACCCAGTACTTC; CDR3aa: CASSLGGIIRETQYF
len: 13; j_gene: TRBJ2-5; v_gene: TRBV28; d_gene: TRBD2; abundance: once; CDR3nt: TGTGCCAGCAGTGGGGAGGGGATAGAGACCCAGTACTTC; CDR3aa: CASSGEGIETQYF
len: 17; j_gene: TRBJ2-3; v_gene: TRBV4-2; d_gene: TRBD2; abundance: -; CDR3nt: TGTGCCAGCAGCCACACGGGACTAGCGGAGCTCACAGATACGCAGTATTTT; CDR3aa: CASSHTGLAELTDTQYF
len: 15; j_gene: TRBJ2-7; v_gene: TRBV18; d_gene: TRBD2; abundance: -; CDR3nt: TGTGCCAGCTCACCAGGGAGCGGGAGTCACCACGAGCAGTACTTC; CDR3aa: CASSPGSGSHHEQYF
len: 15; j_gene: TRBJ2-7; v_gene: TRBV7-7; d_gene: TRBD1; abundance: -; CDR3nt: TGTGCTAGCAGCTTAGAGGGGACAGGCTCCTACGAGCAGTACTTC; CDR3aa: CASSLEGTGSYEQYF
len: 13; j_gene: TRBJ2-1; v_gene: TRBV7-2; d_gene: -; abundance: -; CDR3nt: TGTGCCAGCAGCTTAGCCCGGAGGGGAGAGCAGTTCTTC; CDR3aa: CASSLARRGEQFF
len: 17; j_gene: TRBJ2-6; v_gene: TRBV19; d_gene: -; abundance: -; CDR3nt: TGTGCCAGTAGTCCGCGGGATTCTCGCTCTGGGGCCAACGTCCTGACTTTC; CDR3aa: CASSPRDSRSGANVLTF
len: 15; j_gene: TRBJ1-2; v_gene: TRBV5-1; d_gene: TRBD1; abundance: -; CDR3nt: TGCGCCAGCAGCTTGGGGACAGGGGGCGTCGATGGCTACACCTTC; CDR3aa: CASSLGTGGVDGYTF
len: 17; j_gene: TRBJ2-1; v_gene: TRBV7-9; d_gene: -; abundance: -; CDR3nt: TGTGCCAGCAGCGTCCGGGGGAGCGGGTCCCTCTACAATGAGCAGTTCTTC; CDR3aa: CASSVRGSGSLYNEQFF
len: 13; j_gene: TRBJ1-5; v_gene: TRBV28; d_gene: -; abundance: once; CDR3nt: TGTGCCACCAAAGGACAGTTCAATCAGCCCCAGCATTTT; CDR3aa: CATKGQFNQPQHF